This T cell receptor (beta chain) was sequenced in a study of blood T cell repertoires in COVID-19. The CDR3 contains 12 residues. The trim removed 6 bases at V and 7 bases at J, leaving 3 bases unmatched. Which cohort a participant joined came from the clinical history participants gave. Some clones are missing from TCRdb's copy, which holds only in-frame ones; the method was immunoSEQ multiplex PCR. Counted here are about 170,000 clones, around 91% occurring once; the ten biggest clones make up about 0.77%. This clonotype was sampled from a woman younger than 35 who had recovered from COVID-19. The sequenced sample consisted of PBMCs or T cells enriched from blood (not recorded which). The chain couples TRBV12-3 or TRBV12-4 to TRBJ1-2, with 9 bases lining up with TRBD1. CDR3 bases: TGTGCCAGCAGGGGGACAGGGTTTGGCTACACCTTC. Translated, it gives CASRGTGFGYTF.